This record looks at one T cell receptor (beta chain) sequence and its context. In this sample, this clone turned up a few times. Its antigen is unknown. It has no much larger one-base neighbor in the sample; base qualities were not kept. The cohort consisted of hundreds of healthy bone marrow donors. All cohort members were sampled while nominally healthy, although unrecorded immune exposures were likely present. The donor tested CMV seropositive, placing the donor among the approximately 290 seropositive members of the cohort. Every donor gave a peripheral blood sample, and the peripheral blood mononuclear cells from that sample were used for TCR beta sequencing. Genomic DNA was extracted from the blood cell samples with the Qiagen DNeasy Blood Extraction Kit. These data are taken from a study of cytomegalovirus exposure and HLA in healthy donors (dated by TCRdb to 2017 to 2019). With respect to the entire study: In an earlier analysis of approximately 640 of the donors, around 300 Gb of sequence data and approximately 120 million unique TCR beta sequences from about 179 million T cells were reported. Approximately 300 gigabases of sequencing data and 70 million to 95 million unique TCR sequences made up an early release that covered 500 to 700 HLA-typed donors. Of the 350 to 400 genotyped donors, 81% fell in the genetic ancestry cluster associated with self-reported Caucasian donors. The study aimed to test whether signatures of past pathogen exposure could be identified by cataloging public T cell receptors. The study used immunosequencing to profile the T cell repertoires of some 600 subjects and linked those repertoires to cytomegalovirus serostatus. A separate validation cohort of roughly 130 different subjects was used in addition to the roughly 720-subject first cohort. The study combined high-throughput TCR immunosequencing, statistical association of individual TCRs with disease status, and machine learning to predict cytomegalovirus infection status. In a later analysis, previously published TCR beta repertoires from 550 to 700 donors were re-analyzed and high-resolution HLA genotyping was added so that TCR occurrence patterns could be studied. Rather than using new phenotypic data, the later analysis identified candidate immune exposures from TCR beta sequences and from how often those sequences occurred across donors. An earlier analysis of approximately 640 of the donors applied high-throughput TCR beta sequencing to assess whether each TCR beta V gene segment acted as functional or pseudogenic. Donor age, sex, ethnicity and CMV serostatus were compiled alongside the repertoire data. A later genetic analysis took genome-wide SNP genotypes for about 65% of the roughly 670 donors and used that subset as a discovery cohort. Every repertoire in the discovery cohort had been generated on one and the same sequencing platform. Class I and class II HLA loci were covered by the typing at four-digit resolution. Typing coverage differed by locus: A, B, C, DRB1 and DQB1 were typed in roughly 629-630 donors, DQA1 in 522, DPA1 in approximately 610, and DPB1 in just under 480. Because of strong linkage in the cohort, four or five DR-DQ haplotypes were treated as single units for association and clustering. Among some 400 genotyped donors of the cohort, an average of approximately 240,000 unique TCR beta nucleotide sequences were sequenced per donor, roughly 18% of them non-productive. The investigation overall reported the following: A later analysis associated 15,000 or so TCR beta sequences with specific HLA alleles at a false discovery rate of 0.05. Correlated functional status among segregating V segments might be attributable to linkage disequilibrium, but an unknown experimental factor could not be ruled out. In a later analysis, most CMV-associated TCR beta chains were found to appear HLA-restricted, with HLA associations seemingly driven largely by CMV exposure. Because some donors lacked HLA typing at each locus, the association tests relied only on the typed subset. A later analysis found that TCR association rates varied across HLA loci, with DRB1 alleles showing the most associated TCRs and HLA-C alleles the fewest. Most TCR sequences were seen in very few donors, while some public TCRs were found in many individuals. In vitro tests confirmed that a few of the cytomegalovirus-associated TCR beta chains recognize cytomegalovirus antigens. Compared with the 666-donor mean, donors in an Asian-associated ancestry cluster had fewer N-insertions in productive TCRs, according to a later genetic analysis. The classifier was reported to diagnose cytomegalovirus status with high specificity and sensitivity in both the original cohort and the validation cohort. Only TCR beta chains were sequenced in this cohort, and the absence of alpha or paired-chain data limited detectable features. A group of highly shared sequence variants was considered likely to be a technical artifact of the sequencing pipeline. The presence/absence analyses assumed that sequencing depth was roughly uniform across donors, and that assumption may not be true. The study listed approximately 160 TCR beta chains as associated with cytomegalovirus. The authors suggested that the approach could potentially be generalized to other disease states and immunological phenotypes. An earlier analysis of several hundred of the donors showed that most TCR beta V segments appeared in productive rearrangements either about 87% or about 30% of the time, which broadly matched IMGT annotations. Assigning TCR associations to individual alleles was difficult when HLA alleles, especially DR and DQ, strongly co-occurred. V-gene and J-gene trimming of TCR beta chains was associated with a missense DCLRE1C variant in a later genetic analysis, and the association was replicated in an independent cohort. Because counts were too low, around 17 rarely observed V segments, including chromosome 9 orphons, were left out of the earlier analysis of roughly 600 of the donors. According to a later analysis, parvovirus B19, influenza, CMV and Epstein-Barr virus appeared linked to several top co-occurrence clusters. Immune exposure information for the cohort was limited to CMV serostatus. In a later analysis, HLA-associated TCR beta chains were found to be more clonally expanded and to have lower generation probabilities than equally common non-associated chains. Because the 87-base-pair reads could not distinguish some IMGT-functional V segments, including TRBV6-2 and TRBV6-3, those segments were excluded. A further reported finding was that TCR beta sequences accurately predicted the HLA-A and HLA-B alleles for most subjects in the first cohort.

At the junction V is shortened by 0 bases and J by 4 bases, with 10 bases in between. The germline V gene yields SGHAT for CDR1 and FQNNGV for CDR2. The CDR3, cysteine through phenylalanine, is 15 amino acids long. Only the CDR3 region is kept as DNA, spanning 45 bases read in frame from base 1. The library was built by means of the immunoSEQ multiplex PCR assay. For the multiplex PCR, a mixture combining 60 forward primers for TCR Vbeta segments and 13 reverse primers for TCR Jbeta segments was used. Amplification of the CDR3 region of rearranged TCR beta genes was performed with a multiplex PCR assay on genomic DNA. The amplified TCR beta libraries were sequenced on the Illumina HiSeq System as 87-base-pair reads. The paper's data handling went like this. A later analysis tallied 75 million to 95 million unique TCR beta chains across the approximately 670 repertoires, and approximately 9.9 million of those chains were shared by two or more donors. A nearest-neighbor algorithm error-corrected the raw reads and collapsed the reads into unique sequences, merging closely related sequences to remove PCR and sequencing errors. V, D and J gene segments were assigned by aligning CDR3 sequences to IMGT reference sequences. Each retained sequence needed at least a six-nucleotide match to both a V gene segment and a J gene segment. Rearrangements were classified as productive when the CDR3 lacked stop codons and remained in frame with V and J, and all other rearrangements were classified as non-productive. Following IMGT convention, CDR3 was defined as the stretch from the second conserved V-encoded cysteine up to the conserved J-encoded phenylalanine. In an earlier analysis of around 570 of the donors, sequences lacking an unambiguous match to a single V gene segment were excluded. An earlier analysis of 587 of the donors classified V segments as functional when productive rearrangements were above 56.7% and as segregating when the standard deviation between donors was above 5%. A statistical classification framework was built to diagnose cytomegalovirus status from the catalog of TCR beta chain sequences. In a later analysis, TCR nucleotide sequences were compared against IMGT/GENE-DB human TR gene sequences so that V and J genes could be assigned. Using the TCRdist pipeline, a later analysis assigned CDR3 sequences along with most-parsimonious VDJ recombination scenarios. In a later analysis, every TCR beta chain was defined by the combination of its CDR3 amino acid sequence and its V-gene family, and reads without a unique V-gene family were dropped. To address suspected cross-contamination and a sequencing artifact, a later analysis removed approximately 600 highly shared, low-generation-probability nucleotide sequences. In a later analysis, a clonal expansion index for each public chain was calculated from normalized within-repertoire ranks of inferred template counts. A later analysis computed generation probabilities with a VDJ recombination model fitted to out-of-frame rearrangements, and checked the results against IGoR. In a later analysis, TCR-TCR, TCR-HLA and TCR-CMV co-occurrence was scored with hypergeometric tests, and a repertoire-size bias correction was applied to TCR pairs. In a later analysis, false discovery rates were estimated by permuting HLA or CMV assignments 20 times. In a later analysis, co-occurring TCRs were grouped using DBSCAN, with TCRdist sequence similarity added in when clustering inside HLA-allele-positive subsets. For co-occurrence clustering, repertoires with fewer than 30,000 or more than 120,000 public chains were excluded, along with 4 to 6 repertoires with anomalous nucleotide sharing. TCRdb took this table from immuneACCESS and kept in-frame rearrangements with V and J called. Such tables lack part of the clones; where checked against another copy, unresolved V genes explain under half of the gap, and the rest is unexplained. The D gene and trimming were derived from the DNA, and the V and J assignments and clone size from that table. The sample yields 150,000 to 200,000 clones; nearly 80% were counted once. 11% to 15% of the sample is taken by the ten largest.

This receptor chain uses TRBV11-2 and TRBJ2-1; the D region possibly corresponds to TRBD2 (6 bases align). This TCR came from a man in his forties or fifties in good health and CMV-seropositive. Sequenced: PBMCs. The CDR3 amino acid sequence is: CASSLDIAEYNEQFF. Read as DNA, the sequence is TGTGCCAGCAGCTTAGATATAGCGGAATACAATGAGCAGTTCTTC.